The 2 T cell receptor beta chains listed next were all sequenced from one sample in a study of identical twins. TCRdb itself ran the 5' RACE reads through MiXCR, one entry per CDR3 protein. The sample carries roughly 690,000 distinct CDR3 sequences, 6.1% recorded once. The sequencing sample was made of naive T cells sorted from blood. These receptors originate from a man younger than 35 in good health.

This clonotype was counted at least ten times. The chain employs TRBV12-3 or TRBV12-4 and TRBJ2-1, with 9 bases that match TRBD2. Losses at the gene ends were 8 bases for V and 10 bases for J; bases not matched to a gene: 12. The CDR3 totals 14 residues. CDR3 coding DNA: TGTGCCAGCCGGGGTCTAGCGGGACCAAGAGAGCAGTTCTTC. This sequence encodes CASRGLAGPREQFF.

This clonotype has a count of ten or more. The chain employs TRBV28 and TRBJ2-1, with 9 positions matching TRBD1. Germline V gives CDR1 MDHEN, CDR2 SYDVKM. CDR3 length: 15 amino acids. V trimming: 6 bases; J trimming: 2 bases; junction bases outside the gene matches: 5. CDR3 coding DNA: TGTGCCAGCAGAACCGGGACAGGGACCTACAATGAGCAGTTCTTC. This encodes CASRTGTGTYNEQFF.